These 15 T cell receptor beta chains were sequenced from one sample in a study of T cell responses to AZD1222 COVID-19 vaccine. Using immunoSEQ multiplex PCR, the repertoire was profiled, and TCRdb retains in-frame clones only, with some absent. The data show 90,000 to 120,000 clones, 87% seen once. The material was peripheral blood, obtained on day 0 of AZD1222 vaccination. The receptors were gathered from an adult in good health.

The chain combines TRBV5-5 with TRBJ2-2, with a possible D match to TRBD2 (6 bases). Germline CDR1 SGHKS, CDR2 YYEKEE (reference sequence). Trimming shortened V by 4 bases and J by 5 bases, and 12 bases separated the two germline ends. This CDR3 is 14 amino acids long. CDR3 sequence (DNA): TGTGCCAGCAGCGCAGGGACTCCGACCGGGGAGCTGTTTTTT. Protein sequence: CASSAGTPTGELFF.

The chain joins TRBV7-2 to TRBJ1-5; 9 nucleotides align to TRBD1. The CDR3 length is 13 residues. Trimming removed 3 bases from V and 6 bases from J; junction bases left unmatched: 0. The V gene's germline CDR1 is SGHTA and CDR2 FQGNSA. The CDR3 DNA follows: TGTGCCAGCAGCTTGGACAGGGGTCAGCCCCAGCATTTT. Residues: CASSLDRGQPQHF.

This rearrangement joins TRBV18 to TRBJ1-2; no firm D call. CDR1 and CDR2 from the germline V gene are KGHSH and LQKENI. This CDR3 contains 14 residues. The ends were cut back, 0 bases at V and 5 bases at J, with 10 bases in the middle. Here the CDR3 DNA reads TGTGCCAGCTCACCACCGGGCCTGGGTTATGGCTACACCTTC. Its translation is CASSPPGLGYGYTF. Supplemented by reference TRBV18 and TRBJ1-2, the full variable domain reads NAGVMQNPRHLVRRRGQEARLRCSPMKGHSHVYWYRQLPEEGLKFMVYLQKENIIDESGMPKERFSAEFPKEGPSILRIQQVVRGDSAAYFCASSPPGLGYGYTFGSGTRLTVV.

The CDR3 DNA follows: TGTGCCAGTTTACTCAGGGGCGGGAATCAGCCCCAGCATTTT. Translated, it gives CASLLRGGNQPQHF. The chain is built from TRBV19 and TRBJ1-5; tentative D call: TRBD1 (6 bases). CDR1 is LNHDA and CDR2 is SQIVND in the germline V gene (reference sequence). Trimming removed 8 bases at V and 4 bases at J, with 15 bases between. CDR3 size: 14 residues.

The chain joins TRBV5-4 to TRBJ1-1, with a possible D match to TRBD1 (5 bases). Per germline, CDR1 SGHNT and CDR2 YYREEE (reference sequence). V was clipped by 1 base and J by 6 bases, with 19 bases between them. This CDR3 contains 16 residues. CDR3: CASSLSIQEMKPEAFF. CDR3 DNA sequence: TGTGCCAGCAGCTTGTCTATACAGGAGATGAAACCTGAAGCTTTCTTT.

V usage is TRBV27 and J usage is TRBJ2-2; 9 nucleotides agree with TRBD1. V lost 1 base and J lost 6; bases outside the gene matches: 9. The V gene's germline CDR1 is MNHEY and CDR2 SMNVEV (reference sequence). The CDR3 extends over 17 amino acids. CDR3 nucleotides: TGTGCCAGCAGTTTATTACTAGGGACAGGGTGGCCCGGGGAGCTGTTTTTT. As protein: CASSLLLGTGWPGELFF.

The V and J genes are TRBV28 and TRBJ2-2; D gene uncertain. The germline V gene encodes CDR1 MDHEN and CDR2 SYDVKM. V was clipped by 5 bases and J by 0 bases, with 7 bases between them. The CDR3 is made up of 14 amino acids. CDR3 protein: CASSRVSNTGELFF. CDR3 nucleotides: TGTGCCAGCAGTCGGGTTTCGAACACCGGGGAGCTGTTTTTT.

V and J are TRBV5-4 and TRBJ2-7; a weak D match, TRBD1 (6 bases). Between the trimmed V and J ends, which lost 4 bases and 0 bases, there was a span of 14 bases. This CDR3 is 15 amino acids long. CDR1 SGHNT and CDR2 YYREEE come from the germline V gene (reference sequence). CDR3 nucleotide sequence: TGTGCCAGCAGCCACCCACAGGGATCCTCCTACGAGCAGTACTTC. Protein product: CASSHPQGSSYEQYF.

V is TRBV5-1 and J is TRBJ2-1, with D hard to call. V lost 4 bases and J 3 bases, leaving 8 bases between the germline ends. Germline-derived CDR1 and CDR2 are SGHRS and YFSETQ. The CDR3 contains 13 residues. CDR3 in DNA: TGCGCCAGCAGCCCTCTGGGCTACAATGAGCAGTTCTTC. Protein product: CASSPLGYNEQFF. Based on the CDR3 plus reference TRBV5-1 and TRBJ2-1, the full variable domain is KAGVTQTPRYLIKTRGQQVTLSCSPISGHRSVSWYQQTPGQGLQFLFEYFSETQRNKGNFPGRFSGRQFSNSRSEMNVSTLELGDSALYLCASSPLGYNEQFFGPGTRLTVL.

The V call is TRBV19, the J call TRBJ1-1, with TRBD1 identical over 8 bases. The V segment lost 4 bases and the J segment 8 bases; nucleotides outside the gene matches: 9. The CDR3 length is 14 residues. The germline V gene encodes CDR1 LNHDA and CDR2 SQIVND (reference sequence). DNA for the CDR3: TGTGCCAGTAGTACTACAGGGGGGGAAAAGGAAGCTTTCTTT. It codes for CASSTTGGEKEAFF.

The V and J genes are TRBV6-5 and TRBJ2-2, with TRBD2 matching over 14 bases. The J segment lost 7 bases and the V segment lost 10 bases, leaving 5 bases of the junction unmatched. This CDR3 region has 14 residues. Germline V lookup: CDR1 MNHEY, CDR2 SVGAGI. Here the CDR3 reads CATTGTSGSGELFF. In DNA, the CDR3 is TGTGCCACCACCGGGACTAGCGGGAGCGGGGAGCTGTTTTTT.

The chain links TRBV4-2 to TRBJ2-7; the D is unclear. The germline gives CDR1 LGHNA, CDR2 YNFKEQ. The CDR3 is made up of 15 amino acids. Trimming shortened V by 0 bases and J by 0 bases, and 9 bases separated the two germline ends. This CDR3 is CASSQDYADSYEQYF. The CDR3 DNA reads TGTGCCAGCAGCCAAGATTACGCCGACTCCTACGAGCAGTACTTC.

This clone was recorded only once. This rearrangement joins TRBV2 to TRBJ1-6, with a weak D call TRBD1 (5 bases). The V and J ends lost 5 bases and 8 bases respectively, with 10 bases between them. CDR3 length equals 13 residues. Germline V gene lookup returns CDR1 SNHLY and CDR2 FYNNEI. This CDR3 reads CASSNLQDSPLHF. Here the CDR3 DNA reads TGTGCCAGCAGTAATTTACAGGATTCACCCCTCCACTTT.

This rearrangement joins TRBV24-1 to TRBJ1-2; 10 nucleotides line up with TRBD1. This CDR3 has 16 residues. Germline CDR1 is KGHDR and CDR2 is SFDVKD. The V segment lost 4 bases and the J segment 5 bases; nucleotides outside the gene matches: 9. The CDR3 nucleotides read TGTGCCACCAGTGAGGCCGGGACAGGGGAAACATATGGCTACACCTTC. The encoded protein is CATSEAGTGETYGYTF.

V gene TRBV29-1 combines with J gene TRBJ1-5, with D possibly being TRBD1 (6 bases). The CDR3 has 13 residues. V was trimmed by 6 bases and J by 3 bases, leaving 12 bases between them. CDR1 and CDR2 (germline): SQVTM, ANQGSEA. CDR3 sequence: CSVSQGLNQPQHF. CDR3 nucleotides: TGCAGCGTATCTCAGGGGCTCAATCAGCCCCAGCATTTT.